The 12 T cell receptor beta chains given below trace back to one sample, sequenced in a study of control samples from healthy donors and cancer patients. TCRdb's table, derived via immunoSEQ multiplex PCR, lists solely in-frame clones and lacks some. This table has about 100,000 clones, around 88% appearing once. The sample was blood. These receptors originate from a man aged 25 to 40 in good health.

This clone appeared a few times. Other DNA sequences of this sample code for an identical CDR3. The CDR3 DNA sequence: TGTGCCAGTAGTATTCAGAACACTGAAGCTTTCTTT. Translating gives CASSIQNTEAFF. The chain links TRBV19 to TRBJ1-1, with D uncertain. The germline V and J ends were trimmed by 3 bases and 1 base, with 3 bases remaining between them. Germline V gene data show CDR1 as LNHDA and CDR2 as SQIVND (reference sequence). This CDR3 region has 12 residues.

This chain connects TRBV18 to TRBJ2-7; D gene uncertain. V dropped 6 bases and J dropped 4 bases, with 19 bases sitting between them. Germline-derived CDR1 and CDR2 are KGHSH and LQKENI. The CDR3 has 15 amino acids. The CDR3 DNA follows: TGTGCCAGCTCGGGTAACTCGGTACTGAGGTACGAGCAGTACTTC. Its protein product is CASSGNSVLRYEQYF.

In its sample, this clone was seen once. The rearrangement joins TRBV5-5 to TRBJ1-2; D unresolved. The CDR3 runs to 15 residues. Germline V lookup: CDR1 SGHKS, CDR2 YYEKEE (reference sequence). V was trimmed by 5 bases and J by 8 bases, leaving 22 bases between them. The CDR3 region is CASRGMVQAPRGYTF. The CDR3 DNA reads TGTGCCAGCAGGGGGATGGTGCAGGCCCCGAGAGGCTACACCTTC.

V is TRBV7-9 and J is TRBJ1-6, with 7 bases matching TRBD1. This CDR3 contains 16 residues. The germline gives CDR1 SEHNR, CDR2 FQNEAQ (reference sequence). Germline trimming cut 5 bases from V and 4 bases from J; bases unmatched to any gene: 8. The CDR3 DNA reads TGTGCCAGCAGCCGACAGGGACAATTGTATAATTCACCCCTCCACTTT. Protein: CASSRQGQLYNSPLHF.

The chain employs TRBV5-1 and TRBJ2-7; TRBD1 matches 8 bases. The CDR3 consists of 17 residues. After removal of 5 bases from V and 0 bases from J, the junction contained 13 bases not matched to a gene. The germline gives CDR1 SGHRS, CDR2 YFSETQ. CDR3 sequence reads: CASRASLSTGVSYEQYF. The CDR3, as DNA: TGCGCCAGCAGAGCTTCATTGTCGACAGGGGTCTCCTACGAGCAGTACTTC.

The chain employs TRBV5-4 and TRBJ1-2; perhaps TRBD1 as D (5 bases). Trimming pared 4 bases from V and 0 bases from J, leaving 10 bases between. This CDR3 is 14 amino acids long. Germline V CDR1 and CDR2: SGHNT, YYREEE (reference sequence). CDR3 coding DNA: TGTGCCAGCAGCCTCGACAGAGCTAACTATGGCTACACCTTC. Translated: CASSLDRANYGYTF.

V usage is TRBV9 and J usage is TRBJ1-3; weak D call: TRBD1 (6 bases). This CDR3 has 17 residues. Deletions cut 5 bases from V and 4 bases from J, with 22 bases between. Germline V gene lookup returns CDR1 SGDLS and CDR2 YYNGEE. The CDR3 region has the DNA TGTGCCAGCAGTGCGCACATGTCGGGGGGCGGAGGAAACACCATATATTTT. Its translation is CASSAHMSGGGGNTIYF. Filled out from reference TRBV9 and TRBJ1-3, the complete variable domain reads DSGVTQTPKHLITATGQRVTLRCSPRSGDLSVYWYQQSLDQGLQFLIQYYNGEERAKGNILERFSAQQFPDLHSELNLSSLELGDSALYFCASSAHMSGGGGNTIYFGEGSWLTVV.

The V and J genes are TRBV19 and TRBJ2-2, with 14 positions matching TRBD2. The trim removed 4 bases at V and 5 bases at J, leaving 6 bases unmatched. Germline CDR1 LNHDA, CDR2 SQIVND (reference sequence). The CDR3 covers 17 residues. CDR3 DNA sequence: TGTGCCAGTAGTAAGGGACTAGCGGGAGTTTTTACCGGGGAGCTGTTTTTT. Translation: CASSKGLAGVFTGELFF.

V usage is TRBV5-5 and J usage is TRBJ1-1; D is unclear. Germline V gene data show CDR1 as SGHKS and CDR2 as YYEKEE (reference sequence). The CDR3 consists of 15 residues. V gave up 0 bases and J gave up 1 base, with 10 bases separating them. The DNA of the CDR3 is TGTGCCAGCAGCTTGGCAGTTTTTCCGAACACTGAAGCTTTCTTT. Translation gives CASSLAVFPNTEAFF.

This clone was detected a few times. The gene calls are TRBV18 and TRBJ2-1; 8 bases match TRBD1. Unmatched junction bases numbered 8, after V lost 5 bases and J lost 8 bases. CDR1 and CDR2 (germline): KGHSH, LQKENI. CDR3 length equals 14 residues. As DNA, the CDR3 is TGTGCCAGCTCATCCCAGGGGGCCCGCGATGAGCAGTTCTTC. Translated, it gives CASSSQGARDEQFF.

The V and J genes are TRBV18 and TRBJ1-3; D might be TRBD1 (5 bases). This CDR3 is 18 amino acids long. Trimming removed 3 bases at V and 0 bases at J, with 18 bases between. CDR1 and CDR2 from the germline V gene are KGHSH and LQKENI. The CDR3 sequence: CASSPPAGGASSGNTIYF. In DNA form, the CDR3 reads TGTGCCAGCTCACCCCCCGCGGGCGGGGCTTCCTCTGGAAACACCATATATTTT.

The gene calls are TRBV27 and TRBJ2-1, with 7 bases lining up with TRBD2. Trimming took 2 bases from V and 0 from J; bases not matched to a gene: 7. CDR1 MNHEY and CDR2 SMNVEV come from the germline V gene (reference sequence). The CDR3 length is 17 residues. In DNA, the CDR3 is TGTGCCAGCAGTTTAAGGTCTAGCGGAAGCTCCTACAATGAGCAGTTCTTC. This codes for CASSLRSSGSSYNEQFF.